This is a list of T cell receptor beta chains from one sample in a study of blood T cell repertoires in COVID-19. Sequencing used immunoSEQ multiplex PCR; TCRdb keeps in-frame clones, though not all of them. The table includes 120,000 or so clones, more than 75% detected once. The sequencing sample was made of peripheral blood. These receptors all stem from a man between 60 and 75 years old with acute or convalescent COVID-19. The CDR3 runs from the conserved cysteine through the conserved F or W. A D gene is named only where the DNA matches it firmly. The size entry is marked missing in some rows and otherwise reads once, few, many or a size class.

d_call: NA
v_call: TRBV19
clone_size: once
j_call: TRBJ1-5
cdr3_nt: TGTGCCAGTAGTCTTCCTGGGCAGTCTGCTTATCAGCCCCAGCATTTT
cdr3_aa: CASSLPGQSAYQPQHF

d_call: NA
v_call: TRBV19
clone_size: NA
j_call: TRBJ2-5
cdr3_nt: TGTGCCAGTAGTTCGCCGACAGGACCCCAAGAGACCCAGTACTTC
cdr3_aa: CASSSPTGPQETQYF

d_call: NA
v_call: TRBV6-2/TRBV6-3
clone_size: NA
j_call: TRBJ2-1
cdr3_nt: TGTGCCAGCAGTTCCAGGACTCTGGCCCGGTACTCCTACAATGAGCAGTTCTTC
cdr3_aa: CASSSRTLARYSYNEQFF

d_call: NA
v_call: TRBV7-6
clone_size: NA
j_call: TRBJ2-2
cdr3_nt: TGTGCCAGCAGCTTAGGCGCCCGCTCCTCGACCGGGGAGCTGTTTTTT
cdr3_aa: CASSLGARSSTGELFF

d_call: TRBD2
v_call: TRBV7-9
clone_size: NA
j_call: TRBJ2-2
cdr3_nt: TGTGCCAGCAGCCCCGGGGGGACTAGCTTGGCGTCCACCGGGGAGCTGTTTTTT
cdr3_aa: CASSPGGTSLASTGELFF

d_call: TRBD2
v_call: TRBV7-9
clone_size: few
j_call: TRBJ2-1
cdr3_nt: TGTGCCAGCAGCTTAGGAGCGGGAGAAGCCAATGAGCAGTTCTTC
cdr3_aa: CASSLGAGEANEQFF

d_call: NA
v_call: TRBV6-2/TRBV6-3
clone_size: NA
j_call: TRBJ2-7
cdr3_nt: TGTGCCAGCAGTCCGCGGACATTTTACGAGCAGTACTTC
cdr3_aa: CASSPRTFYEQYF

d_call: NA
v_call: TRBV27
clone_size: NA
j_call: TRBJ1-6
cdr3_nt: TGTGCCAGCAGTTTGACAGCTAATTCACCCCTCCACTTT
cdr3_aa: CASSLTANSPLHF

d_call: TRBD1
v_call: TRBV28
clone_size: NA
j_call: TRBJ1-1
cdr3_nt: TGTGCCAGCAAATCCGGGACAGACAACACTGAAGCTTTCTTT
cdr3_aa: CASKSGTDNTEAFF

d_call: TRBD1
v_call: TRBV4-3
clone_size: few
j_call: TRBJ2-2
cdr3_nt: TGCGCCAGCAGCCAAGAGGACAGGGGGCTGACCGGGGAGCTGTTTTTT
cdr3_aa: CASSQEDRGLTGELFF

d_call: NA
v_call: TRBV7-9
clone_size: NA
j_call: TRBJ2-7
cdr3_nt: TGTGCCAGCAGCTTTGGAGGGGAGGACGAGCAGTACTTC
cdr3_aa: CASSFGGEDEQYF

d_call: NA
v_call: TRBV28
clone_size: NA
j_call: TRBJ1-1
cdr3_nt: TGTGCCAGCAGTTTATTACGTCAGGCCATGAACACTGAAGCTTTCTTT
cdr3_aa: CASSLLRQAMNTEAFF

d_call: NA
v_call: TRBV4-2
clone_size: NA
j_call: TRBJ2-4
cdr3_nt: TGTGCCAGCAGCCAAGGAGCGGCGGGAACTGACAAAAACATTCAGTACTTC
cdr3_aa: CASSQGAAGTDKNIQYF

d_call: TRBD1
v_call: TRBV6-5
clone_size: NA
j_call: TRBJ2-7
cdr3_nt: TGTGCCAGCAGTTCGGACAGGGGGCGCGGGTACGAGCAGTACTTC
cdr3_aa: CASSSDRGRGYEQYF

d_call: NA
v_call: TRBV7-9
clone_size: NA
j_call: TRBJ1-1
cdr3_nt: TGTGCCAGCAGCTTACAAGGGGGGGCTGAAGCTTTCTTT
cdr3_aa: CASSLQGGAEAFF